The entry that follows covers one T cell receptor (beta chain) sequence. Some clones are missing from TCRdb's copy, which holds only in-frame ones; the method was immunoSEQ multiplex PCR. The table has about 130,000 clones, approximately 86% seen once. This sample was taken from a study of blood T cell repertoires in COVID-19. This CDR3 has 14 residues. Germline assignment: CDR1 LNHDA and CDR2 SQIVND (reference sequence). The trim removed 5 bases at V and 7 bases at J, leaving 6 bases unmatched. The V and J genes are TRBV19 and TRBJ2-2, with 8 positions matching TRBD1. The receptor's source is a woman aged 50 to 60 who had recovered from COVID-19. Material for sequencing was peripheral blood. The CDR3 nucleotides are TGTGCCAGTAGTGGATACAGGGGGAGCGGGGAGCTGTTTTTT. This codes for CASSGYRGSGELFF.